A single sample gave rise to the 10 T cell receptor beta chains below, sequenced in a study of cytomegalovirus exposure and HLA in healthy donors. PCR used 60 Vbeta primers and 13 Jbeta primers. The data were produced by immunoSEQ multiplex PCR, yet TCRdb's version contains in-frame clones alone and is incomplete. The sample shows over 85,000 clones, about 80% of them seen only once. The sample taken for sequencing was PBMCs. These receptors were collected from a man aged 35-49 years in good health and CMV-seronegative.

This clone was seen only once. The J gene is TRBJ1-4, the V gene TRBV6-1; 8 bases match TRBD1. Germline V gene lookup returns CDR1 MNHNS and CDR2 SASEGT. V lost 3 bases to trimming and J lost 7 bases; unmatched junction nucleotides: 4. This CDR3 is built from 14 residues. The CDR3: CASSEDRVVEKLFF. The CDR3, as DNA: TGTGCCAGCAGTGAGGACAGGGTAGTTGAAAAACTGTTTTTT.

This clone was observed a single time. The chain employs TRBV11-2 and TRBJ2-7; 9 nucleotides align to TRBD2. V lost 5 bases and J lost 6; bases outside the gene matches: 11. The CDR3 length is 15 residues. Germline CDR1 is SGHAT and CDR2 is FQNNGV. The CDR3 nucleotides are TGTGCCAGCAGCCAACATATAGCGGGAGTAGTCGAGCAGTACTTC. It specifies CASSQHIAGVVEQYF.

This clone was found once. The chain employs TRBV28 and TRBJ1-4, with D possibly TRBD1 on 6 matching bases. This CDR3 has 14 amino acids. The V gene lost 6 bases and the J gene lost 6 bases, with 14 bases spanning the gap. Germline values: CDR1 MDHEN, CDR2 SYDVKM. CDR3 coding DNA: TGTGCCAGCAGGCGAACAGGGTTCGATGAAAAACTGTTTTTT. It codes for CASRRTGFDEKLFF.

The rearrangement joins TRBV7-2 to TRBJ2-3, with TRBD2 matching over 7 bases. J was trimmed by 9 bases and V by 0 bases; bases with no gene match: 9. The CDR3 contains 15 residues. Germline V gene sequence: CDR1 SGHTA, CDR2 FQGNSA. This CDR3 reads CASSLAGGGGGTQYF. The CDR3 nucleotides read TGTGCCAGCAGCTTAGCCGGCGGCGGGGGAGGAACGCAGTATTTT.

The V and J genes are TRBV5-5 and TRBJ1-1, with TRBD1 identical over 11 bases. The V and J ends lost 0 bases and 6 bases, in that order; junction bases with no gene match: 1. The CDR3 length is 14 residues. Germline V gives CDR1 SGHKS, CDR2 YYEKEE (reference sequence). CDR3 DNA sequence: TGTGCCAGCAGCTTGGGGACAGGGGGCTCTGAAGCTTTCTTT. It encodes CASSLGTGGSEAFF.

V is TRBV28 and J is TRBJ2-3; 12 positions match TRBD2. Germline V gene lookup returns CDR1 MDHEN and CDR2 SYDVKM. Trimming at V came to 3 bases and at J to 6 bases, leaving 7 bases not matched to a gene. The CDR3 is 16 residues long. The CDR3 DNA reads as TGTGCCAGCAGTTTCCGGACTAGCGGGGTTGGGGATACGCAGTATTTT. It encodes CASSFRTSGVGDTQYF.

This clone was seen a few times. V is TRBV28 and J is TRBJ2-6; 7 bases map to TRBD1. Trimming cost V 5 bases and J 0 bases; bases outside gene matches: 4. This CDR3 comprises 16 residues. CDR1 MDHEN and CDR2 SYDVKM come from the germline V gene. DNA of the CDR3: TGTGCCAGCAGTAGGGACAGTATCTCTGGGGCCAACGTCCTGACTTTC. Protein sequence: CASSRDSISGANVLTF.

A remark on this clone: Relative to the germline gene, one junction end is altered; a read error may explain this. V and J are TRBV7-9 and TRBJ2-5; 7 bases are shared with TRBD1. CDR1 and CDR2 from the germline V gene are SEHNR and FQNEAQ (reference sequence). The CDR3 has 17 amino acids. CDR3 in DNA: TGTTCCAGCAGCCCCCTGTGGGACAGCAGAAGACAAGAGACCCAGTACTTC. This encodes CSSSPLWDSRRQETQYF.

V gene TRBV7-6 combines with J gene TRBJ2-7, with 7 bases that match TRBD1. In germline, CDR1 is SGHVS, CDR2 FNYEAQ. J was trimmed by 0 bases and V by 5 bases; bases with no gene match: 4. The CDR3 runs 14 residues. CDR3 amino acids: CASSPGTDSYEQYF. CDR3 sequence (DNA): TGTGCCAGCAGCCCCGGGACAGACTCCTACGAGCAGTACTTC. Together with reference TRBV7-6 and TRBJ2-7, the CDR3 gives the full variable domain: GAGVSQSPRYKVTKRGQDVALRCDPISGHVSLYWYRQALGQGPEFLTYFNYEAQQDKSGLPNDRFSAERPEGSISTLTIQRTEQRDSAMYRCASSPGTDSYEQYFGPGTRLTVT.

This clone appeared a few times. V and J are TRBV5-4 and TRBJ1-1; possible D gene TRBD1, 5 bases. The CDR3 loop spans 12 amino acids. Trimming shortened V by 3 bases and J by 10 bases, and 13 bases separated the two germline ends. Germline V gene lookup returns CDR1 SGHNT and CDR2 YYREEE (reference sequence). The CDR3 nucleotides are TGTGCCAGCAGCTCGGGTACGGGGGGAGCTTTCTTT. Amino acids: CASSSGTGGAFF.